This entry lists 19 T cell receptor beta chains sequenced from one sample in a study of cytomegalovirus exposure and HLA in healthy donors. Primers included in the PCR were 60 Vbeta and 13 Jbeta primers. Repertoires were generated with immunoSEQ multiplex PCR, while TCRdb's copy carries only in-frame clones and drops some. Of more than 85,000 clones listed, roughly three quarters were seen once; the top ten hold 8.5% to 10%. Material for sequencing was PBMCs. These TCRs come from a male donor in good health and CMV-seropositive.

The chain joins TRBV18 to TRBJ1-1; 7 bases agree with TRBD1. The CDR3 runs 17 residues. Unmatched junction bases numbered 15, after V lost 4 bases and J lost 4 bases. Germline V lookup: CDR1 KGHSH, CDR2 LQKENI. The CDR3 loop reads CASSHYGLTGEATEAFF. The CDR3 nucleotides read TGTGCCAGCTCACACTACGGGCTAACAGGGGAGGCCACTGAAGCTTTCTTT.

CDR3 coding DNA: TGTGCCAGCAGATCGGGACAGAGGCACTACGAGCAGTACTTC. Translated, it gives CASRSGQRHYEQYF. The J gene is TRBJ2-7, the V gene TRBV28; 7 bases fit TRBD1. From germline, CDR1 is MDHEN and CDR2 SYDVKM. After removal of 6 bases from V and 3 bases from J, the junction contained 8 bases not matched to a gene. The CDR3 consists of 14 residues.

The rearrangement uses TRBV19 and TRBJ1-5; 9 positions agree with TRBD1. The V gene end was trimmed by 0 bases and the J gene end by 6 bases; junction bases not matched to a gene: 3. Germline CDR1 and CDR2: LNHDA and SQIVND (reference sequence). The CDR3 consists of 15 residues. The CDR3 DNA reads as TGTGCCAGTAGTATAGAAAGGACAGGGGCTCAGCCCCAGCATTTT. Amino acid sequence: CASSIERTGAQPQHF. The full variable domain, rest sourced from reference TRBV19 and TRBJ1-5, is DGGITQSPKYLFRKEGQNVTLSCEQNLNHDAMYWYRQDPGQGLRLIYYSQIVNDFQKGDIAEGYSVSREKKESFPLTVTSAQKNPTAFYLCASSIERTGAQPQHFGDGTRLSIL.

The chain joins TRBV5-1 to TRBJ2-1, with TRBD2 identical over 15 bases. The CDR3 contains 17 residues. CDR1 is SGHRS, CDR2 YFSETQ, per germline. With V trimmed by 4 bases and J by 9 bases, 11 bases remained unmatched. The CDR3 loop reads CASSLTSGTSGRFEQFF. CDR3 DNA: TGCGCCAGCAGCCTAACATCCGGGACTAGCGGGAGGTTTGAGCAGTTCTTC.

This chain connects TRBV7-9 to TRBJ2-1, with 7 bases matching TRBD2. CDR3 length: 13 amino acids. J was trimmed by 9 bases and V by 4 bases; bases with no gene match: 6. Germline CDR1 is SEHNR and CDR2 is FQNEAQ (reference sequence). The DNA of the CDR3 is TGTGCCAGCAGCTCGAAACTAGCGAGTGAGCAGTTCTTC. It yields the protein CASSSKLASEQFF.

The chain carries TRBV27 and TRBJ2-2; D gene unclear. Germline V gives CDR1 MNHEY, CDR2 SMNVEV (reference sequence). Trimming removed 6 bases from V and 3 bases from J, with 5 bases in between. The CDR3 loop spans 12 amino acids. The CDR3 reads CASRSYTGELFF. CDR3 coding DNA: TGTGCCAGCAGGTCCTACACCGGGGAGCTGTTTTTT.

The rearrangement uses TRBV7-8 and TRBJ2-5, with a possible D match to TRBD2 (5 bases). This CDR3 contains 15 residues. The V gene lost 5 bases and the J gene lost 4 bases, with 17 bases spanning the gap. Germline CDR1 reads SGHVS; CDR2 reads FQNEAQ. The CDR3 DNA is TGTGCCAGCAGCCCCTCAGAGGGCCCATCAGAGACCCAGTACTTC. Translated: CASSPSEGPSETQYF. Looking up the rest from reference TRBV7-8 and TRBJ2-5 gives the full variable domain: GAGVSQSPRYKVAKRGQDVALRCDPISGHVSLFWYQQALGQGPEFLTYFQNEAQLDKSGLPSDRFFAERPEGSVSTLKIQRTQQEDSAVYLCASSPSEGPSETQYFGPGTRLLVL.

The count of this clone is one. CDR3 sequence: CASSLNGSSGFNEQYF. CDR3 DNA: TGTGCCAGCAGCTTAAATGGGTCTAGCGGGTTCAACGAGCAGTACTTC. The rearrangement uses TRBV7-9 and TRBJ2-7; 8 nucleotides align to TRBD2. The CDR3 has 16 residues. With V trimmed by 2 bases and J by 5 bases, 11 bases remained unmatched. CDR1 is SEHNR, CDR2 FQNEAQ, per germline (reference sequence).

The J gene is TRBJ2-2, the V gene TRBV7-7, with D possibly TRBD1 on 6 matching bases. Germline V lookup: CDR1 SSHAT, CDR2 FNYEAQ (reference sequence). The CDR3 has 15 amino acids. Deletions cut 0 bases from V and 4 bases from J, with 9 bases between. CDR3 DNA: TGTGCCAGCAGCTTAGCGGGACATACCACCGGGGAGCTGTTTTTT. Translating gives CASSLAGHTTGELFF.

The CDR3 DNA follows: TGTGCCAGTAGTAATCGGGGGGGGGAGGATGAGCAGTTCTTC. It encodes CASSNRGGEDEQFF. The gene calls are TRBV19 and TRBJ2-1; 8 bases fit TRBD2. CDR1 and CDR2 (germline): LNHDA, SQIVND (reference sequence). V shed 4 bases, J shed 8 bases, and the junction held 7 bases outside the gene matches. This CDR3 is 14 amino acids long.

V usage is TRBV15 and J usage is TRBJ1-3; perhaps TRBD1 as D (6 bases). Germline V CDR1 and CDR2: LNHNV, YYDKDF (reference sequence). The CDR3 loop spans 15 amino acids. The V end was cut by 3 bases, the J end by 1 base, with 10 bases between. The CDR3 DNA follows: TGTGCCACCAGCAGGGACGGGACATCTGGAAACACCATATATTTT. This sequence encodes CATSRDGTSGNTIYF.

The table lists this clone with a few counts. The chain has TRBV9 and TRBJ2-2, with D possibly TRBD2 on 6 matching bases. The germline V gene has CDR1 SGDLS and CDR2 YYNGEE. Trimming removed 0 bases from V and 5 bases from J, with 14 bases in between. This CDR3 has 16 residues. Here the CDR3 DNA reads TGTGCCAGCAGCGTAGACGGCACAGGAGGGACCGGGGAGCTGTTTTTT. The encoded protein is CASSVDGTGGTGELFF.

This sequence joins TRBV4-2 and TRBJ2-7; 7 positions agree with TRBD1. The CDR3 spans 15 residues. Germline values: CDR1 LGHNA, CDR2 YNFKEQ. V lost 0 bases to trimming and J lost 6 bases; unmatched junction nucleotides: 8. The DNA for the CDR3 is TGTGCCAGCAGCCAAGAAGACAGGGTGTCCGCCGAGCAGTACTTC. The encoded protein is CASSQEDRVSAEQYF.

The rearrangement links TRBV28 to TRBJ1-2; perhaps TRBD1 as D (6 bases). Germline CDR1 and CDR2: MDHEN and SYDVKM. The ends were cut back, 5 bases at V and 8 bases at J, with 21 bases in the middle. This CDR3 is built from 15 residues. The CDR3 spells CASSTDARGVGGYTF. CDR3 nucleotides: TGTGCCAGCAGTACCGACGCCAGGGGCGTGGGGGGCTACACCTTC.

V gene TRBV5-6 combines with J gene TRBJ2-5; TRBD1 agrees at 7 bases. CDR3 size: 15 residues. The V gene end was trimmed by 4 bases and the J gene end by 0 bases; junction bases not matched to a gene: 6. The V gene's germline CDR1 is SGHDT and CDR2 YYEEEE. CDR3 sequence reads: CASSLGTAYQETQYF. CDR3 DNA: TGTGCCAGCAGCCTTGGGACAGCGTACCAAGAGACCCAGTACTTC.

This sequence joins TRBV10-3 and TRBJ2-2, with 7 bases lining up with TRBD2. From germline, CDR1 is ENHRY and CDR2 SYGVKD. V shed 2 bases and J 4 bases; nucleotides not matched to a gene: 7. This CDR3 has 16 residues. CDR3 amino acids: CAISEPSGPVTGELFF. CDR3 DNA sequence: TGTGCCATCAGTGAGCCTAGCGGTCCGGTCACCGGGGAGCTGTTTTTT.

Of note for this clone: At one boundary the junction diverges from the germline segment, which might be a read error. The chain joins TRBV7-9 to TRBJ2-5, with 7 positions matching TRBD2. Germline lookup yields CDR1 SEHNR and CDR2 FQNEAQ (reference sequence). This CDR3 comprises 11 residues. The CDR3 DNA is TGTTCCAGCAGCTTGGGGGGAGGGAAGTACTTC. Its protein is CSSSLGGGKYF. Using reference TRBV7-9 and TRBJ2-5 for the parts outside the CDR3, the full variable domain is DTGVSQNPRHKITKRGQNVTFRCDPISEHNRLYWYRQTLGQGPEFLTYFQNEAQLEKSRLLSDRFSAERPKGSFSTLEIQRTEQGDSAMYLCSSSLGGGKYFGPGTRLLVL.

The rearrangement links TRBV7-2 to TRBJ2-1, with 9 bases that match TRBD2. Germline V gene lookup returns CDR1 SGHTA and CDR2 FQGNSA. Unmatched junction bases numbered 8, after V lost 5 bases and J lost 9 bases. The CDR3 runs to 14 residues. CDR3 region: CASSPREGRGEQFF. The CDR3 bases are TGTGCCAGCAGCCCGCGGGAGGGCCGGGGTGAGCAGTTCTTC.

This clone was seen more than once but under ten times. The rearrangement uses TRBV28 and TRBJ1-2; TRBD1 matches at 8 bases. V was pared by 6 bases and J by 2 bases, with 14 bases of the junction left unmatched. The CDR3 totals 17 residues. Germline CDR1 reads MDHEN; CDR2 reads SYDVKM. This chain's CDR3 is CASRPKSGNRGNYGYTF. As DNA, the CDR3 is TGTGCCAGCAGGCCCAAATCGGGGAACAGGGGGAACTATGGCTACACCTTC.